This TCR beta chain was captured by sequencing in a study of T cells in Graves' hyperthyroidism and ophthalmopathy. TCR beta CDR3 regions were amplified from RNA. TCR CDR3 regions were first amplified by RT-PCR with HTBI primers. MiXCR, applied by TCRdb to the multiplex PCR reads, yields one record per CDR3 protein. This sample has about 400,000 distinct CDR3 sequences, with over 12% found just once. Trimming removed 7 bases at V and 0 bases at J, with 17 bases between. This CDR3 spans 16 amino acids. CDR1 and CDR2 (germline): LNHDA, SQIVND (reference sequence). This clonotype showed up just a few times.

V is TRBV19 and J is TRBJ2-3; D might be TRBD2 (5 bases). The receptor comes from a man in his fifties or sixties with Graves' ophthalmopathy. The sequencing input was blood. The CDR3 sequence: CASTSGPRSSTDTQYF. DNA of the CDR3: TGTGCCAGTACAAGCGGACCCAGGTCTAGCACAGATACGCAGTATTTT.